Reported below is one T cell receptor beta chain. Its antigen remains unknown. Healthy Caucasians alone served as donors. In germline, CDR1 is MNHEY, CDR2 SVGAGI. CDR3 length: 14 residues. The V gene lost 2 bases and the J gene lost 5 bases, with 12 bases spanning the gap. The data are from a study of identical twins. A universal primer site came from template switching; cDNA carried unique molecular identifiers. MiXCR, applied by TCRdb to the 5' RACE reads, yields one record per CDR3 protein. The repertoire holds 540,000 or so distinct CDR3 sequences, with under 25% as singletons. Regarding the study as a whole: For out-of-frame beta sequences, excess twin sharing was weaker.

This sample was shared with a second study, whose subject was yellow fever vaccine responses in identical twins. That paper notes: A vaccine T cell response that seemed partly convergent and partly personalized was reported in twins.

The V call is TRBV6-5, the J call TRBJ1-2; D might be TRBD1 (5 bases). The sequencing input was CD4+ T cells sorted from blood. The receptor's source is a woman aged 18-29 years in good health. As DNA, the CDR3 is TGTGCCAGCAGTTACCCGTCCAGGGATTATGGCTACACCTTC. Translation gives CASSYPSRDYGYTF.